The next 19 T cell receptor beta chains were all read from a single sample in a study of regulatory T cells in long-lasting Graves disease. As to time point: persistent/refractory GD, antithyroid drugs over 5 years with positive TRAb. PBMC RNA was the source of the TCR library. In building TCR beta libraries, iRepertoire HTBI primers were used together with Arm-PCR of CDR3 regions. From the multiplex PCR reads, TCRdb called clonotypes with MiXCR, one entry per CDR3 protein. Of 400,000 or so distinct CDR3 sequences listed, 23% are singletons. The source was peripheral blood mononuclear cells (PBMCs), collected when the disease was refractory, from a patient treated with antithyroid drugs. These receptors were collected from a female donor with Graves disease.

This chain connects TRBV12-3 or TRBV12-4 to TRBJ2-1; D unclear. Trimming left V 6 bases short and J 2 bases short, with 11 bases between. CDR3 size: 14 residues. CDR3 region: CASSFRATYNEQFF. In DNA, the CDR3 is TGTGCCAGCAGCTTTAGAGCGACCTACAATGAGCAGTTCTTC.

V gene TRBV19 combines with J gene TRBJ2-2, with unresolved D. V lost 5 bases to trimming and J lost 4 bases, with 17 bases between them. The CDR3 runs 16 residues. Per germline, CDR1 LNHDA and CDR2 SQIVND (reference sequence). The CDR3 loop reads CASSSVAVWGTGELFF. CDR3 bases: TGTGCCAGTAGTTCGGTAGCTGTCTGGGGCACCGGGGAGCTGTTTTTT.

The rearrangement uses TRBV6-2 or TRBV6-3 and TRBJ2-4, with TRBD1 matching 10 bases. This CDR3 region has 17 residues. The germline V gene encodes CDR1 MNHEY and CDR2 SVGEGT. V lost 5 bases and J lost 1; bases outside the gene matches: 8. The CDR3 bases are TGTGCCAGCAGTGCGGGACAGGGGCCGGGGGCCAAAAACATTCAGTACTTC. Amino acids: CASSAGQGPGAKNIQYF.

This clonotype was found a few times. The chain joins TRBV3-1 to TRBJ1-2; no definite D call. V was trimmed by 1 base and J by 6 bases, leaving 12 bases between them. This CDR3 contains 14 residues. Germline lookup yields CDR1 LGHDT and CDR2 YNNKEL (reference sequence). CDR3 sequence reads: CASSQVGRINGYTF. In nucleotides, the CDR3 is TGTGCCAGCAGCCAAGTAGGACGTATTAATGGCTACACCTTC. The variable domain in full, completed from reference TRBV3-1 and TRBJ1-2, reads DTAVSQTPKYLVTQMGNDKSIKCEQNLGHDTMYWYKQDSKKFLKIMFSYNNKELIINETVPNRFSPKSPDKAHLNLHINSLELGDSAVYFCASSQVGRINGYTFGSGTRLTVV.

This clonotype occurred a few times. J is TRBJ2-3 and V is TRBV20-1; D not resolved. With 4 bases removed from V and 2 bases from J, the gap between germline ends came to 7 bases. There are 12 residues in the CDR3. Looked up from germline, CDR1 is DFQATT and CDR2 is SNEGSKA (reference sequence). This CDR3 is CSAIEPTDTQYF. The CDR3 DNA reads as TGCAGTGCTATTGAACCCACAGATACGCAGTATTTT.

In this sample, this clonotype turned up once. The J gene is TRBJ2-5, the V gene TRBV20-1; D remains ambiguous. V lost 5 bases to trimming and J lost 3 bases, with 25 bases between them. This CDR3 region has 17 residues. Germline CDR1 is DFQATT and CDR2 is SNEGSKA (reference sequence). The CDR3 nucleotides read TGCAGTGCTGGGTACGCGTTGGCCGACGTTCTAAAAGAGACCCAGTACTTC. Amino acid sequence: CSAGYALADVLKETQYF.

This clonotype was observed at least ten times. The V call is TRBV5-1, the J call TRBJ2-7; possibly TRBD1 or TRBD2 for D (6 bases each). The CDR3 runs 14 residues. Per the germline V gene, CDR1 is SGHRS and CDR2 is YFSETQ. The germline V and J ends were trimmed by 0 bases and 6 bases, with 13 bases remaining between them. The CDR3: CASSLEGGTGEQYF. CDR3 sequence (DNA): TGCGCCAGCAGCTTGGAGGGGGGAACGGGCGAGCAGTACTTC.

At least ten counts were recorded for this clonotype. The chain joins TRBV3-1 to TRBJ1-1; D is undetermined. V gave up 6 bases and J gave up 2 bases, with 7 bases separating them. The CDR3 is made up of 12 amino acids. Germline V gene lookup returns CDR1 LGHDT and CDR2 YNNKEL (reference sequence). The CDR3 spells CASSQLNTEAFF. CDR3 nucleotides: TGTGCCAGCAGTCAACTCAACACTGAAGCTTTCTTT. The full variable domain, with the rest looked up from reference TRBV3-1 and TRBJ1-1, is DTAVSQTPKYLVTQMGNDKSIKCEQNLGHDTMYWYKQDSKKFLKIMFSYNNKELIINETVPNRFSPKSPDKAHLNLHINSLELGDSAVYFCASSQLNTEAFFGQGTRLTVV.

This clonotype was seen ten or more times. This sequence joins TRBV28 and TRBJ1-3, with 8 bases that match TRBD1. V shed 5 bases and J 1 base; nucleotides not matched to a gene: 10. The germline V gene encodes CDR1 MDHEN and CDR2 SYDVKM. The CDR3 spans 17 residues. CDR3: CASSPIGTGGSGNTIYF. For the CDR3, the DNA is TGTGCCAGCAGTCCGATCGGGACAGGTGGATCTGGAAACACCATATATTTT.

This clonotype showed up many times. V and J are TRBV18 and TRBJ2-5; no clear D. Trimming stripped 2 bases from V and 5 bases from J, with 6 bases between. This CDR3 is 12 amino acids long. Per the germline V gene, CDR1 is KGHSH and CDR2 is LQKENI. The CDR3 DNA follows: TGTGCCAGCTCACCAGCTCAGGAGACCCAGTACTTC. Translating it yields CASSPAQETQYF.

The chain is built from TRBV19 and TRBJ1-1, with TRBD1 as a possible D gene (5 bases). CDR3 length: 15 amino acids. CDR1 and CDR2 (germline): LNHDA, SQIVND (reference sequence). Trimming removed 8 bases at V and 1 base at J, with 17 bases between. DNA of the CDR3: TGTGCCAGTCATAAGGGACCGCCTCGGAACACTGAAGCTTTCTTT. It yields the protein CASHKGPPRNTEAFF. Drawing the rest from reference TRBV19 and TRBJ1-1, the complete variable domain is DGGITQSPKYLFRKEGQNVTLSCEQNLNHDAMYWYRQDPGQGLRLIYYSQIVNDFQKGDIAEGYSVSREKKESFPLTVTSAQKNPTAFYLCASHKGPPRNTEAFFGQGTRLTVV.

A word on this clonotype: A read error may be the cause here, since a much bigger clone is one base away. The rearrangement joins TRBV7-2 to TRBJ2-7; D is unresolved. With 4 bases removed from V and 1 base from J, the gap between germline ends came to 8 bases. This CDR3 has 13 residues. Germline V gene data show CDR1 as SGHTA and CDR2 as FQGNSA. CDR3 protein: CASSSDGSYEQYF. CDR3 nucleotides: TGTGCCAGCAGCTCGGACGGTTCCTACGAGCAGTACTTC.

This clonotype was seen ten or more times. The DNA of the CDR3 is TGTGCCAGCAGTAGAATCGCGACTAGCGGCTACGAGCAGTACTTC. Residues: CASSRIATSGYEQYF. The chain carries TRBV6-1 and TRBJ2-7; 9 bases agree with TRBD2. Germline values: CDR1 MNHNS, CDR2 SASEGT. The V and J ends lost 5 bases and 3 bases, in that order; junction bases with no gene match: 8. The CDR3 is made up of 15 amino acids.

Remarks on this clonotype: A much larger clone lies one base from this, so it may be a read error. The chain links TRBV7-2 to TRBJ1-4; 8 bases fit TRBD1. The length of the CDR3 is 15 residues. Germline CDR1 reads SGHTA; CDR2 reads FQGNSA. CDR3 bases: TGTGCCAACAGCTTAGATGCAGGGGGCCATGAAAAACTGTTTTTT. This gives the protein CANSLDAGGHEKLFF.

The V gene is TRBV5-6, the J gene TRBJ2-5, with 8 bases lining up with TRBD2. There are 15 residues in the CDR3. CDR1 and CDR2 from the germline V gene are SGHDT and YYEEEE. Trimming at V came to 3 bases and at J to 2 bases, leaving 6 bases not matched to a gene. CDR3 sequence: CASSSGGPYQETQYF. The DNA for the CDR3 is TGTGCCAGCAGCTCGGGGGGGCCGTATCAAGAGACCCAGTACTTC.

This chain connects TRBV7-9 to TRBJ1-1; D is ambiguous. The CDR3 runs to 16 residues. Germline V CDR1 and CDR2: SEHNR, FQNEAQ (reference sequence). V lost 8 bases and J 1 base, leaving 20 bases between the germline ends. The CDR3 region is CASWLYTRNSNTEAFF. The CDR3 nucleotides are TGTGCCAGCTGGCTATACACGCGTAACTCGAACACTGAAGCTTTCTTT.

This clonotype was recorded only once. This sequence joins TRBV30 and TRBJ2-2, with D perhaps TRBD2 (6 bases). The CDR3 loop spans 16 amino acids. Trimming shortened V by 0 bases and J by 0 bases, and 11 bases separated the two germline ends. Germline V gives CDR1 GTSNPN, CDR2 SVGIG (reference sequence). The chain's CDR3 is CAWSVPRLANTGELFF. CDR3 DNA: TGTGCCTGGAGTGTACCGAGACTAGCGAACACCGGGGAGCTGTTTTTT.

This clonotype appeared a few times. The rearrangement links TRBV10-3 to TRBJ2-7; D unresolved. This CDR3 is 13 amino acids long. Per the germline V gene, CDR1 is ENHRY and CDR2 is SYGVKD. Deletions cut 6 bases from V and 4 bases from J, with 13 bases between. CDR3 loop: CAISAGPGYEQYF. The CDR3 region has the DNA TGTGCCATCAGCGCTGGACCCGGTTACGAGCAGTACTTC.

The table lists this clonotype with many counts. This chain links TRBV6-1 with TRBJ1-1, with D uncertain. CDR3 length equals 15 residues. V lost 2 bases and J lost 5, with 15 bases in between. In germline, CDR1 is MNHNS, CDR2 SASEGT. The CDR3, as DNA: TGTGCCAGCAGTGAAAGGGCTTGGCCCGGGACTGAAGCTTTCTTT. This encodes CASSERAWPGTEAFF.